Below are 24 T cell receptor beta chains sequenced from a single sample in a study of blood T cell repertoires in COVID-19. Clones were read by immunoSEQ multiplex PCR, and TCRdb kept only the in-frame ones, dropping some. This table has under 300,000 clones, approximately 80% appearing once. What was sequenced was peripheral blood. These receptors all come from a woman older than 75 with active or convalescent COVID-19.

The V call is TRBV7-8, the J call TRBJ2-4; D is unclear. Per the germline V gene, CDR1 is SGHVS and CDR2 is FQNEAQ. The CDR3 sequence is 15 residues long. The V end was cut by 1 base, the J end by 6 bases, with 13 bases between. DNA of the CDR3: TGTGCCAGCAGCTTAGGATTAGGCAGCGTAAACATTCAGTACTTC. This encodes CASSLGLGSVNIQYF.

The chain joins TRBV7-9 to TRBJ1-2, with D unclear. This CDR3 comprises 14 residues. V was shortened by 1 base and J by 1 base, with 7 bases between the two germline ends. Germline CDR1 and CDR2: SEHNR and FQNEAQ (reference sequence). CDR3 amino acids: CASSLGVSNYGYTF. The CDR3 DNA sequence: TGTGCCAGCAGCTTAGGTGTCAGTAACTATGGCTACACCTTC.

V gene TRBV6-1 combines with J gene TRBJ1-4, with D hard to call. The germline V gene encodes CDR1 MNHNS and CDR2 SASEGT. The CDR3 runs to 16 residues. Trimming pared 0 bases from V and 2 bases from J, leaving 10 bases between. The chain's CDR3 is CASSEAVRVTNEKLFF. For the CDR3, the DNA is TGTGCCAGCAGTGAAGCCGTGAGGGTGACTAATGAAAAACTGTTTTTT.

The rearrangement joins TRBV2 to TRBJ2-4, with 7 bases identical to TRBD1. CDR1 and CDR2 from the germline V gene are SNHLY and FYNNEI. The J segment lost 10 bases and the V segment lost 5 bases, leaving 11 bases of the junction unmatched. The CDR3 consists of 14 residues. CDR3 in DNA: TGTGCCAGCAGTCCTAACCGGGACAGTATTATTCAGTACTTC. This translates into CASSPNRDSIIQYF.

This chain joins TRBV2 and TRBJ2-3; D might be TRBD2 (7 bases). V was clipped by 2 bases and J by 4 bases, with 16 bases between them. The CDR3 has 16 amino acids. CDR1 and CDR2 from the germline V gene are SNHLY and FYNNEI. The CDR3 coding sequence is TGTGCCAGCAGTGAAAAGGGGGGGCGGCAGGCAGATACGCAGTATTTT. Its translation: CASSEKGGRQADTQYF.

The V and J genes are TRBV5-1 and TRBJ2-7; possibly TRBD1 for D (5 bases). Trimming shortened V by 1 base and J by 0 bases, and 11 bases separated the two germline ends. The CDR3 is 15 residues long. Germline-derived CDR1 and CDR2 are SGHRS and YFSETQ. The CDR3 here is CASSLRQGPSYEQYF. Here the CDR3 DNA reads TGCGCCAGCAGCTTGAGGCAGGGTCCCTCCTACGAGCAGTACTTC.

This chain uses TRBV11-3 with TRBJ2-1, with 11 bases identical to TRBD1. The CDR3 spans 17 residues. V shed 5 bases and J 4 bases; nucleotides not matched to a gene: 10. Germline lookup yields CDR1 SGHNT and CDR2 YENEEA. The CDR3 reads CASSPLLGQGAYNEQFF. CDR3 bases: TGTGCCAGCAGCCCCCTGCTAGGACAGGGGGCATACAATGAGCAGTTCTTC.

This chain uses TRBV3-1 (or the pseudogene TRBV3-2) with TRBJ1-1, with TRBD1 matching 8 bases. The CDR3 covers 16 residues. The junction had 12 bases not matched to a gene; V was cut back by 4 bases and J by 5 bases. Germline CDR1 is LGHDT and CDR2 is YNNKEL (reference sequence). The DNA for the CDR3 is TGTGCCAGCAGCCCGAATTATCAGGGGGCGTATACTGAAGCTTTCTTT. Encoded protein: CASSPNYQGAYTEAFF.

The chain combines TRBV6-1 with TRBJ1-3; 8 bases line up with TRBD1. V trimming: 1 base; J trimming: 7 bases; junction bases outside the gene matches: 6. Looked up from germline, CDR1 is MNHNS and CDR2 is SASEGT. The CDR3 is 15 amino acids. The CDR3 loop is CASSEGTGIGNTIYF. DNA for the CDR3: TGTGCCAGCAGTGAAGGGACAGGGATCGGTAACACCATATATTTT.

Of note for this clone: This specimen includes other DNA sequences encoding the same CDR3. Written as DNA, the CDR3 is TGCGCCAGCAGTTTCGGGACAGGAAATCAGCCCCAGCATTTT. As protein: CASSFGTGNQPQHF. The V and J genes are TRBV5-1 and TRBJ1-5; 8 positions agree with TRBD1. With 5 bases clipped from V and 4 bases from J, the junction kept 5 bases outside the gene matches. Per the germline V gene, CDR1 is SGHRS and CDR2 is YFSETQ. There are 14 residues in the CDR3. Variable domain in full (rest from reference TRBV5-1 and TRBJ1-5): KAGVTQTPRYLIKTRGQQVTLSCSPISGHRSVSWYQQTPGQGLQFLFEYFSETQRNKGNFPGRFSGRQFSNSRSEMNVSTLELGDSALYLCASSFGTGNQPQHFGDGTRLSIL.

The CDR3 spells CASRGTATTNEKLFF. In nucleotides, the CDR3 is TGTGCCAGCAGAGGGACAGCTACAACTAATGAAAAACTGTTTTTT. The V gene is TRBV10-3, the J gene TRBJ1-4; 7 positions agree with TRBD1. V lost 10 bases to trimming and J lost 0 bases; unmatched junction nucleotides: 8. The CDR3 has 15 residues. Germline V gives CDR1 ENHRY, CDR2 SYGVKD.

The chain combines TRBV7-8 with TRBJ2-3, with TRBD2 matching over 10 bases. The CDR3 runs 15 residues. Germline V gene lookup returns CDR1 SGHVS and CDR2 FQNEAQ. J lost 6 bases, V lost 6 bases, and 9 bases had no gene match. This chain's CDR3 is CASSKREGRVDTQYF. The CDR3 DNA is TGTGCCAGCAGTAAGCGGGAGGGCCGAGTTGATACGCAGTATTTT.

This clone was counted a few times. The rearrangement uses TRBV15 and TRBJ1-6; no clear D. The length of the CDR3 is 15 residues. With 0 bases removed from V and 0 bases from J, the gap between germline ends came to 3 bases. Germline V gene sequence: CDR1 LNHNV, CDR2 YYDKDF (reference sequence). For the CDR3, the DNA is TGTGCCACCAGCAGAGAGAGCTCCTATAATTCACCCCTCCACTTT. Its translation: CATSRESSYNSPLHF.

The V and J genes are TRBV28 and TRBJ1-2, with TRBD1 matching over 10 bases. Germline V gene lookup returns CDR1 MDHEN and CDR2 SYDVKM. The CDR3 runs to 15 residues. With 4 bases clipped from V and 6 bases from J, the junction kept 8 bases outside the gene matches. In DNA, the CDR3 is TGTGCCAGCAGTTCCCTAGGGACAGGGGCAAATGGCTACACCTTC. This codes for CASSSLGTGANGYTF.

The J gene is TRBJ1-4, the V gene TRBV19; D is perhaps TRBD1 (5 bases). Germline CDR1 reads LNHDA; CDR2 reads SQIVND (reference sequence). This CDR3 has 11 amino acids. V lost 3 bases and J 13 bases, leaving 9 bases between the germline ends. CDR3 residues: CASSMGRVLFF. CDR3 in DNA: TGTGCCAGTAGTATGGGCAGGGTACTGTTTTTT.

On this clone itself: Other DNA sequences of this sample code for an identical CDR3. DNA of the CDR3: TGTGCCAGCAGCGTGGCCCCGAACACTGAAGCTTTCTTT. As protein: CASSVAPNTEAFF. This sequence joins TRBV9 and TRBJ1-1; D is undetermined. V was clipped by 2 bases and J by 1 base, with 6 bases between them. CDR3 length: 13 residues. The germline gives CDR1 SGDLS, CDR2 YYNGEE.

The CDR3 coding sequence is TGCGCCAGCAGCTTGGGAGGGCTCACTGAAGCTTTCTTT. Amino acid sequence: CASSLGGLTEAFF. The chain employs TRBV5-1 and TRBJ1-1; D is uncertain. V was shortened by 0 bases and J by 4 bases, with 7 bases between the two germline ends. The germline CDR1 and CDR2 sequences are SGHRS and YFSETQ. The CDR3 is made up of 13 amino acids.

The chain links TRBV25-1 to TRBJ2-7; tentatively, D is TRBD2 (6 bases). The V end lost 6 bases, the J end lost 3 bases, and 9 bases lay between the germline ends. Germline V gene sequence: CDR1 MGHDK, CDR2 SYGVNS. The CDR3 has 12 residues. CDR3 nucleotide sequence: TGTGCCAGCAGAAGTAGCGGCTACGAGCAGTACTTC. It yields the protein CASRSSGYEQYF.

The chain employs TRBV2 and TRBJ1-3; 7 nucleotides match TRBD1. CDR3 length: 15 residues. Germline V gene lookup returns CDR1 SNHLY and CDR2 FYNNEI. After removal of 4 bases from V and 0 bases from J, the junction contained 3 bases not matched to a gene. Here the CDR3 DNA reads TGTGCCAGCAGTGTAGGGGGCTTCTCTGGAAACACCATATATTTT. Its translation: CASSVGGFSGNTIYF. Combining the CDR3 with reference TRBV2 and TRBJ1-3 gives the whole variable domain EPEVTQTPSHQVTQMGQEVILRCVPISNHLYFYWYRQILGQKVEFLVSFYNNEISEKSEIFDDQFSVERPDGSNFTLKIRSTKLEDSAMYFCASSVGGFSGNTIYFGEGSWLTVV.

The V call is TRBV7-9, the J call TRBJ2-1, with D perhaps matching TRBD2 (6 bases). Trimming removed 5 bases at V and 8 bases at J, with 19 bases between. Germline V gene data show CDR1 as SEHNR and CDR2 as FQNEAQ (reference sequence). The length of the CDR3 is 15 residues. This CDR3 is CASSRDGTSLDEQFF. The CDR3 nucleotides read TGTGCCAGCAGCCGCGACGGGACTTCCCTTGATGAGCAGTTCTTC.

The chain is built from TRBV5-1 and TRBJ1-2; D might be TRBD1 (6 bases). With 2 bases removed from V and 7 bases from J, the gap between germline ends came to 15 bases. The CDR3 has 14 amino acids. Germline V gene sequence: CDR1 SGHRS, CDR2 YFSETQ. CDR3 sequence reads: CASSLDQIGGGYTF. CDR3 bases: TGCGCCAGCAGCTTAGACCAGATAGGGGGTGGCTACACCTTC.

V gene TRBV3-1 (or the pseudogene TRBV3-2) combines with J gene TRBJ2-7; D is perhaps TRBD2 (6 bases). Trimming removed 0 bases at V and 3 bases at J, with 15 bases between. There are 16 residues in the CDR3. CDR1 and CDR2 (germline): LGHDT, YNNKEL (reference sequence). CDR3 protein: CASSQDLERARYEQYF. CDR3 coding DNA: TGTGCCAGCAGCCAAGATCTGGAGCGGGCGCGCTACGAGCAGTACTTC.

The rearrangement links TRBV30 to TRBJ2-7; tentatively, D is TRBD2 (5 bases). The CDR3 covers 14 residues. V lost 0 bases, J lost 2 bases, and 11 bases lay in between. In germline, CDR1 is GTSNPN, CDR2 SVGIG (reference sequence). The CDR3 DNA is TGTGCCTGGAGTGTCAATGGACTGGCCTACGAGCAGTACTTC. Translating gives CAWSVNGLAYEQYF. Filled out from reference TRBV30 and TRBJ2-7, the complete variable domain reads SQTIHQWPATLVQPVGSPLSLECTVEGTSNPNLYWYRQAAGRGLQLLFYSVGIGQISSEVPQNLSASRPQDRQFILSSKKLLLSDSGFYLCAWSVNGLAYEQYFGPGTRLTVT.

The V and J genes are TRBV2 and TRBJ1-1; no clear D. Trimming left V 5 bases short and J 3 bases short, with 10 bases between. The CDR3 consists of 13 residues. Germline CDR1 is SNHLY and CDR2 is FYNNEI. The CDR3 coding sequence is TGTGCCAGCAGTCCCCTCCGGGACACTGAAGCTTTCTTT. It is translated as CASSPLRDTEAFF.